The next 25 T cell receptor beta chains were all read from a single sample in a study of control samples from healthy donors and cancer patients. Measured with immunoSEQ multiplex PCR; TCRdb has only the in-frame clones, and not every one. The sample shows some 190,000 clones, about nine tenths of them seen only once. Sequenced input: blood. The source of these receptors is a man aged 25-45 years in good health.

Here the CDR3 reads CASSLVTVTNTEAFF. The CDR3 region has the DNA TGTGCCAGCAGCTTAGTGACAGTTACGAACACTGAAGCTTTCTTT. The V call is TRBV7-9, the J call TRBJ1-1, with a tentative D call TRBD1 (5 bases). With 1 base removed from V and 1 base from J, the gap between germline ends came to 10 bases. The CDR3 spans 15 residues. Germline values: CDR1 SEHNR, CDR2 FQNEAQ (reference sequence).

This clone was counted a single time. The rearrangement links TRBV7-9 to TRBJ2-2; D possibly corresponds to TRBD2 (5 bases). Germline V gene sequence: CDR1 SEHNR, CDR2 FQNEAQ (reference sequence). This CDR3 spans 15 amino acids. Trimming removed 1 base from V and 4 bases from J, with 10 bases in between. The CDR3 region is CASSLVRGSTGELFF. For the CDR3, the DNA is TGTGCCAGCAGCTTAGTTCGGGGAAGCACCGGGGAGCTGTTTTTT. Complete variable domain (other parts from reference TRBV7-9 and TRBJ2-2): DTGVSQNPRHKITKRGQNVTFRCDPISEHNRLYWYRQTLGQGPEFLTYFQNEAQLEKSRLLSDRFSAERPKGSFSTLEIQRTEQGDSAMYLCASSLVRGSTGELFFGEGSRLTVL.

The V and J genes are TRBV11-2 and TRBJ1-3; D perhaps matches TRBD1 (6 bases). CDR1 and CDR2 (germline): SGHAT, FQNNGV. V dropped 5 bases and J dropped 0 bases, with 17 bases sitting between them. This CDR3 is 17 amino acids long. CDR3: CASSPLPGHSSGNTIYF. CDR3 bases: TGTGCCAGCAGCCCCCTCCCGGGACACAGCTCTGGAAACACCATATATTTT.

The CDR3 DNA reads as TGTGCCAGCAGCTTAAGGGCAGTAAAGTTCTCTGGAAACACCATATATTTT. This translates into CASSLRAVKFSGNTIYF. The chain is built from TRBV13 and TRBJ1-3; D gene unclear. Germline V gene lookup returns CDR1 PRHDT and CDR2 FYEKMQ (reference sequence). The CDR3 contains 17 residues. Trimming shortened V by 2 bases and J by 0 bases, and 14 bases separated the two germline ends.

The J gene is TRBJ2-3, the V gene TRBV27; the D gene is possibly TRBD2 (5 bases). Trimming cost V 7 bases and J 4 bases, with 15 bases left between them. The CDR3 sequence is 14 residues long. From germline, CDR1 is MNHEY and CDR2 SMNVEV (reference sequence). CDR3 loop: CASTLTIPPDTQYF. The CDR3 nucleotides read TGTGCCAGCACCCTGACTATTCCTCCAGATACGCAGTATTTT.

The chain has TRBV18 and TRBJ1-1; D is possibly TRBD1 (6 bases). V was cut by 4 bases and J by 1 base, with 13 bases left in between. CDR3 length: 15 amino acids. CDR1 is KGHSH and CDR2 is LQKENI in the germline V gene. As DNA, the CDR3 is TGTGCCAGCTCACTCAGACGGGACACGAACACTGAAGCTTTCTTT. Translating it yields CASSLRRDTNTEAFF.

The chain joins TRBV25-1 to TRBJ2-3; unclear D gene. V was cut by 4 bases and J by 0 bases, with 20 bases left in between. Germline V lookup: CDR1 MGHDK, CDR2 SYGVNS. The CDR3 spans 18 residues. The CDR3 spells CASSGGKVVVQSTDTQYF. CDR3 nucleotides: TGTGCCAGCAGTGGTGGGAAAGTGGTAGTTCAAAGCACAGATACGCAGTATTTT.

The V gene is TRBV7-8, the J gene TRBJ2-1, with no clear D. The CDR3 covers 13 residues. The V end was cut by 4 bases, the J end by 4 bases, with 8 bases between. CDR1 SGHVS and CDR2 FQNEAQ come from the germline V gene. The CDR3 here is CASSSFLYNEQFF. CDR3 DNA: TGTGCCAGCAGCTCCTTCTTATACAATGAGCAGTTCTTC.

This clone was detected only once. The chain's CDR3 is CASSWATGGISSYEQYF. The CDR3 DNA sequence: TGCGCCAGCAGCTGGGCTACAGGGGGGATCAGTTCTTACGAGCAGTACTTC. V usage is TRBV5-1 and J usage is TRBJ2-7; 8 nucleotides agree with TRBD1. V gave up 3 bases and J gave up 4 bases; unmatched junction bases: 15. Germline CDR1 SGHRS, CDR2 YFSETQ. The CDR3 extends over 17 amino acids.

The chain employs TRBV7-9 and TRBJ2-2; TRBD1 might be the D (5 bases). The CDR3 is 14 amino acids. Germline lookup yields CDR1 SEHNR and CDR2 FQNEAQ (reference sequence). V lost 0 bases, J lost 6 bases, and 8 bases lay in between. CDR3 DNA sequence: TGTGCCAGCAGCTTAGCGGTGGGGCCCGGGGAGCTGTTTTTT. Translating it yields CASSLAVGPGELFF.

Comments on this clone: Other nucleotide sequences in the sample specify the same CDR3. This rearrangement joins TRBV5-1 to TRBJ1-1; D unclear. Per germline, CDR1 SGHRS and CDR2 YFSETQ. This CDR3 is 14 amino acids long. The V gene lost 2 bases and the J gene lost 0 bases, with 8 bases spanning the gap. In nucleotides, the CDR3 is TGCGCCAGCAGCTTAGGCGGTGTGAACACTGAAGCTTTCTTT. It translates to CASSLGGVNTEAFF. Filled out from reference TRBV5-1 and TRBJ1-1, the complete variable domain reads KAGVTQTPRYLIKTRGQQVTLSCSPISGHRSVSWYQQTPGQGLQFLFEYFSETQRNKGNFPGRFSGRQFSNSRSEMNVSTLELGDSALYLCASSLGGVNTEAFFGQGTRLTVV.

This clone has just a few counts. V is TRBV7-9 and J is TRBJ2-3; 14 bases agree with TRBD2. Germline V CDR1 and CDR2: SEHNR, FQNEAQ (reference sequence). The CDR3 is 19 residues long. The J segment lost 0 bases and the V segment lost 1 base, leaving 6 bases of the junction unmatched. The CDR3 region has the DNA TGTGCCAGCAGCTTAGGAGGGACTAGCGGGGGTTGGAGCACAGATACGCAGTATTTT. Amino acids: CASSLGGTSGGWSTDTQYF.

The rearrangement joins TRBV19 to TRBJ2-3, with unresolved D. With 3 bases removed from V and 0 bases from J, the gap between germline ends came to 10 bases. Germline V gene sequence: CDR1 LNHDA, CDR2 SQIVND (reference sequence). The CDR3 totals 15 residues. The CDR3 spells CASSMRQQSTDTQYF. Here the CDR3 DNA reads TGTGCCAGTAGTATGAGGCAGCAAAGCACAGATACGCAGTATTTT.

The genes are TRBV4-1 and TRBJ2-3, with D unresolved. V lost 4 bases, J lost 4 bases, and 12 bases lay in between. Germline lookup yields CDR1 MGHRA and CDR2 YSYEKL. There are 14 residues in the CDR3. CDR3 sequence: CASSLPFAADTQYF. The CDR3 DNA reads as TGCGCCAGCAGCCTCCCCTTCGCGGCAGATACGCAGTATTTT.

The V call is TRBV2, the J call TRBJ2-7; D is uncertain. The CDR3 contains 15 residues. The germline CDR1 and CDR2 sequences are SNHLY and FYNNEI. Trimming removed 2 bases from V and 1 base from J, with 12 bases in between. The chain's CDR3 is CASSEFSTPSYEQYF. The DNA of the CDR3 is TGTGCCAGCAGTGAATTCTCGACACCTTCCTACGAGCAGTACTTC.

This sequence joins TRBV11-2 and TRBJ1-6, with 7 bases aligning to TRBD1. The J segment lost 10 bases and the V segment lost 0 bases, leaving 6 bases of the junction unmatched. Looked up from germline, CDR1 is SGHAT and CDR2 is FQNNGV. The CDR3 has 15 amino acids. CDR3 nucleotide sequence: TGTGCCAGCAGCTTAGACGACAGGGAGGGATCACCCCTCCACTTT. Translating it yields CASSLDDREGSPLHF.

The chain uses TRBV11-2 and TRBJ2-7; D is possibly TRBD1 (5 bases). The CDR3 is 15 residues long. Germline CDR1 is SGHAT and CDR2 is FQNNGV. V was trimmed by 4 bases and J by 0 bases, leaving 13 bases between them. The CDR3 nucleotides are TGTGCCAGCAGCTCAAGCAGGGTATCCTCCTACGAGCAGTACTTC. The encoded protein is CASSSSRVSSYEQYF.

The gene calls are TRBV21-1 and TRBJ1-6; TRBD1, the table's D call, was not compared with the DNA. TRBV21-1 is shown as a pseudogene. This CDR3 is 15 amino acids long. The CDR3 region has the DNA TGTGCCAGCACTCCGGACAGGTCTTTTGATTCACCCCTCCACTTT. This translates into CASTPDRSFDSPLHF.

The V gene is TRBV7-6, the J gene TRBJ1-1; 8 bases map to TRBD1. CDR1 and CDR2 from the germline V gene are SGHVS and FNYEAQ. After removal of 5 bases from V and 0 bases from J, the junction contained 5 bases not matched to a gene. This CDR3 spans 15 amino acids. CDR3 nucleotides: TGTGCCAGCAGCCTAAGGACAGGGATGAACACTGAAGCTTTCTTT. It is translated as CASSLRTGMNTEAFF.

The CDR3 loop is CASSLWDGKNIQYF. The CDR3 region has the DNA TGTGCCAGCAGCTTGTGGGACGGGAAAAACATTCAGTACTTC. This chain connects TRBV7-9 to TRBJ2-4; TRBD1 or TRBD2 may be the D gene (5 bases each). CDR3 length equals 14 residues. Germline-derived CDR1 and CDR2 are SEHNR and FQNEAQ (reference sequence). V lost 3 bases and J 4 bases, leaving 10 bases between the germline ends.

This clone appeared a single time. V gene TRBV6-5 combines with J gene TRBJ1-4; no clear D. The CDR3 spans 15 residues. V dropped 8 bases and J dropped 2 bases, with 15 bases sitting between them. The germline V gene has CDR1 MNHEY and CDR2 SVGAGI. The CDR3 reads CASVRNGITNEKLFF. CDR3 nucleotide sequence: TGTGCCAGCGTCAGAAACGGCATCACTAATGAAAAACTGTTTTTT.

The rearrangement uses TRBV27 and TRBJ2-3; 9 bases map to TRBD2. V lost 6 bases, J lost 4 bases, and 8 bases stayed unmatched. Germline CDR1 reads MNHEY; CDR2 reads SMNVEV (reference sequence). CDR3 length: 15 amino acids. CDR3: CASSSLSGGADTQYF. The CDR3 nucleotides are TGTGCCAGCAGCAGCCTTAGCGGGGGAGCAGATACGCAGTATTTT.

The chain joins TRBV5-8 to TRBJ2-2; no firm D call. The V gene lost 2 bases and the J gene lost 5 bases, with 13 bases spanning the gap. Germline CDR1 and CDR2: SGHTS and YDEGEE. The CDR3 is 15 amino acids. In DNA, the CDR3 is TGTGCCAGCAGCTTCGGCTGGAAAGGGACCGGGGAGCTGTTTTTT. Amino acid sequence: CASSFGWKGTGELFF. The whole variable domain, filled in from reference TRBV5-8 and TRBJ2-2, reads EAGVTQSPTHLIKTRGQQATLRCSPISGHTSVYWYQQALGLGLQFLLWYDEGEERNRGNFPPRFSGRQFPNYSSELNVNALELEDSALYLCASSFGWKGTGELFFGEGSRLTVL.

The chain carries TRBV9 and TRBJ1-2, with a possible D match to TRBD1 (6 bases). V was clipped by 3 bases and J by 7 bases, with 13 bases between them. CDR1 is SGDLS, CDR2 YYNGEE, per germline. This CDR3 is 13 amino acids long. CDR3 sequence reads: CASSATGTSGYTF. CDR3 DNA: TGTGCCAGCAGCGCCACAGGGACAAGTGGCTACACCTTC.

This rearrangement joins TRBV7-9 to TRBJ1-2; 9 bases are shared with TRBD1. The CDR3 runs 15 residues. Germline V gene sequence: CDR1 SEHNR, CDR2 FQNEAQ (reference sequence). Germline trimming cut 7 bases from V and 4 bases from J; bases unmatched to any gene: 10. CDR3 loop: CASNQDRDRAYGYTF. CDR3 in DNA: TGTGCCAGCAACCAAGACCGGGACAGGGCCTATGGCTACACCTTC.